This T cell receptor (beta chain) was obtained from a study of identical twins. Findings and caveats of the study: In cord blood, abundant beta clonotypes had fewer insertions; memory showed no trend. Models underestimated out-of-frame TCR alpha sharing in monozygotic twins.

Each CDR3 protein gets one entry after TCRdb re-called the 5' RACE reads with MiXCR. The sample has 690,000 or so distinct CDR3 sequences; less than 10% are singletons. This clonotype was counted a few times. The antigen remains unidentified. Between the trimmed V and J ends, which lost 3 bases and 5 bases, there was a span of 10 bases. The CDR3 totals 13 residues. Germline V gene data show CDR1 as SGHAT and CDR2 as FQNNGV. These same data were also listed under a study on yellow fever vaccine responses in identical twins. From that study: Reportedly, the T cell response mounted by twins to vaccine seemed partly convergent, partly personalized.

The V gene is TRBV11-2, the J gene TRBJ2-5; no clear D. This TCR was sampled from a woman aged 18-29 years in good health. The sequencing sample was made of PBMCs. The DNA of the CDR3 is TGTGCCAGCAGCTTTGGGCCCTCGGAGACCCAGTACTTC. It specifies CASSFGPSETQYF.